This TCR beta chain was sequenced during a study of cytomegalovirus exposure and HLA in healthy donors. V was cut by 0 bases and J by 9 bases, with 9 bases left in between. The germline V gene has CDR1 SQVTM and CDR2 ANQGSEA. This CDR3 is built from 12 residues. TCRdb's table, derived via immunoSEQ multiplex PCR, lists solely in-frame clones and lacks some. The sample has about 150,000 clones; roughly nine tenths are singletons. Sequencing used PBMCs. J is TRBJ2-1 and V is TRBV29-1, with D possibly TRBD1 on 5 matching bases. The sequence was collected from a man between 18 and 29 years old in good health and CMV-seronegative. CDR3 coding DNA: TGCAGCGTTGAAGAGGGGCGTGGTGAGCAGTTCTTC. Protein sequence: CSVEEGRGEQFF.